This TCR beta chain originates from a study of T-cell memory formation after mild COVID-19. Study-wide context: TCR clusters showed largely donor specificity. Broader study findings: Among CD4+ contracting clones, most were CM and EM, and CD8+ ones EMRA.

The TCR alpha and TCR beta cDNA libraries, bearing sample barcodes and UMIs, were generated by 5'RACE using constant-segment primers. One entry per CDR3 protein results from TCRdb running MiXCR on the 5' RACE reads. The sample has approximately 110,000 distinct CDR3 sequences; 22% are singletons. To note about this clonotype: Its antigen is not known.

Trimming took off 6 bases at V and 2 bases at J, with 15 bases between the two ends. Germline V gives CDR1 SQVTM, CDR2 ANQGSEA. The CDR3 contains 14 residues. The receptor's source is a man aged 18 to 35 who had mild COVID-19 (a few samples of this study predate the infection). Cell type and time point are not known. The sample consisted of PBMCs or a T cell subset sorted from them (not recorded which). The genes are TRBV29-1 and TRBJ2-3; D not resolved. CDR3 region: CSVVQEGITDTQYF. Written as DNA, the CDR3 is TGCAGCGTCGTCCAGGAAGGAATCACAGATACGCAGTATTTT.